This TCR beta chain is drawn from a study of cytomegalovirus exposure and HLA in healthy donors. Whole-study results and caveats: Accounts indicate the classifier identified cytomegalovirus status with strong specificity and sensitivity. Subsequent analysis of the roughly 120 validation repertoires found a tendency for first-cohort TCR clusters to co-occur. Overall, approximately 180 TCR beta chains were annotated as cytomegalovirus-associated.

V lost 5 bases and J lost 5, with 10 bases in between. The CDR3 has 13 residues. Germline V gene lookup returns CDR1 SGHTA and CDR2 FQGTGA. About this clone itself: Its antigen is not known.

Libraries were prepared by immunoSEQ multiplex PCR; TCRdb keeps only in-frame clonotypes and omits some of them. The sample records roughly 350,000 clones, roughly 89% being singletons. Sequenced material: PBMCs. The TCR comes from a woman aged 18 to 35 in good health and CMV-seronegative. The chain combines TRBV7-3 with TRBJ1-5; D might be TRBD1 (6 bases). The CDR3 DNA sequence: TGTGCCAGCAGCATGGACAGATATCAGCCCCAGCATTTT. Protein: CASSMDRYQPQHF.